These 13 T cell receptor beta chains came from one sample sequenced in a study of a mutant IDH1 vaccine in newly diagnosed glioma. The time point: week 47, end of study. Topical imiquimod accompanied each vaccine dose, which consisted of 300 ug of mutant IDH1 20-mer peptide. The antigens these receptors bind are not known. Generated by immunoSEQ multiplex PCR, the TCRdb table keeps only in-frame clones and is missing some. The sample records approximately 56,000 clones, roughly 80% being singletons. Sequencing was performed on PBMCs, taken from a glioma patient whose treatment included an IDH1 peptide vaccine. These receptor sequences come from a man between 50 and 59 years old with glioma.

Judged by abundance, this clone is medium-sized (0.01 to 0.1%). The rearrangement uses TRBV18 and TRBJ2-7; D possibly corresponds to TRBD1 (6 bases). The V gene lost 0 bases and the J gene lost 3 bases, with 15 bases spanning the gap. CDR1 is KGHSH, CDR2 LQKENI, per germline. This CDR3 spans 16 amino acids. CDR3: CASSPPGAEVLYEQYF. The CDR3 DNA follows: TGTGCCAGCTCACCACCGGGGGCAGAGGTACTCTACGAGCAGTACTTC.

The chain recombines TRBV18 with TRBJ2-5; D may be TRBD2 (6 bases). Germline V CDR1 and CDR2: KGHSH, LQKENI. The V end lost 0 bases, the J end lost 7 bases, and 12 bases lay between the germline ends. The CDR3 is 14 amino acids. The CDR3 coding sequence is TGTGCCAGCTCACCACCGACTAGTGAGGGGACCCAGTACTTC. Translating gives CASSPPTSEGTQYF.

The chain's CDR3 is CASSVGGVGNTIYF. In DNA form, the CDR3 reads TGTGCCAGCAGCGTCGGAGGGGTGGGAAACACCATATATTTT. The chain uses TRBV9 and TRBJ1-3; D may be TRBD1 (5 bases). Germline CDR1 reads SGDLS; CDR2 reads YYNGEE. Trimming left V 2 bases short and J 4 bases short, with 10 bases between. CDR3 length equals 14 residues.

The chain carries TRBV5-4 and TRBJ1-1; maybe TRBD1 (5 bases). Per the germline V gene, CDR1 is SGHNT and CDR2 is YYREEE (reference sequence). Deletions cut 0 bases from V and 1 base from J, with 10 bases between. There are 15 residues in the CDR3. The CDR3 bases are TGTGCCAGCAGCTTGGATAGGGGTAGGAACACTGAAGCTTTCTTT. It encodes CASSLDRGRNTEAFF.

The chain is built from TRBV5-1 and TRBJ2-1; 11 bases agree with TRBD2. J lost 7 bases, V lost 7 bases, and 7 bases had no gene match. Germline values: CDR1 SGHRS, CDR2 YFSETQ. CDR3 size: 14 residues. The CDR3 nucleotides read TGCGCCAGCTACATTACTAGCGGGGGTAATGAGCAGTTCTTC. Amino acids: CASYITSGGNEQFF.

The rearrangement links TRBV23-1 to TRBJ1-5; TRBD1 aligns across 8 bases. TRBV23-1 is placed among ORFs of uncertain function. The CDR3 covers 14 residues. Germline trimming cut 4 bases from V and 6 bases from J; bases unmatched to any gene: 5. CDR3 DNA: TGCGCCAGCAGTCGAAACAGGGGGGCTCAGCCCCAGCATTTT. Translation gives CASSRNRGAQPQHF.

This chain connects TRBV5-1 to TRBJ1-1; no clear D gene. V gave up 0 bases and J gave up 0 bases, with 3 bases separating them. The CDR3 length is 13 residues. Per the germline V gene, CDR1 is SGHRS and CDR2 is YFSETQ. The CDR3 bases are TGCGCCAGCAGCTTGGGGATGAACACTGAAGCTTTCTTT. It specifies CASSLGMNTEAFF.

V usage is TRBV27 and J usage is TRBJ2-1, with 11 bases that match TRBD2. This CDR3 contains 16 residues. J gave up 4 bases and V 2 bases, and 4 bases lay outside the gene matches. CDR1 and CDR2 from the germline V gene are MNHEY and SMNVEV (reference sequence). The CDR3 loop reads CASSLIAGGRYNEQFF. In DNA form, the CDR3 reads TGTGCCAGCAGTTTAATAGCGGGGGGGCGGTACAATGAGCAGTTCTTC.

The rearrangement links TRBV7-6 to TRBJ2-7; TRBD1 matches 9 bases. Germline CDR1 reads SGHVS; CDR2 reads FNYEAQ. This CDR3 contains 14 residues. The junction had 5 bases not matched to a gene; V was cut back by 5 bases and J by 3 bases. The DNA for the CDR3 is TGTGCCAGCAGCCTAGACAGGGGGAGCTACGAGCAGTACTTC. Protein: CASSLDRGSYEQYF.

The gene calls are TRBV6-6 and TRBJ1-2, with 10 bases matching TRBD1. This CDR3 has 16 amino acids. The V gene end was trimmed by 0 bases and the J gene end by 3 bases; junction bases not matched to a gene: 4. The germline CDR1 and CDR2 sequences are MNHNY and SVGAGI (reference sequence). CDR3 DNA: TGTGCCAGCAGTTACTCGGGACAGGGGAGCGACTATGGCTACACCTTC. Translating gives CASSYSGQGSDYGYTF.

The table lists this clone with a few counts. The chain couples TRBV7-9 to TRBJ1-5; D remains unclear. V lost 4 bases, J lost 6 bases, and 13 bases lay in between. This CDR3 is built from 14 residues. The V gene's germline CDR1 is SEHNR and CDR2 FQNEAQ (reference sequence). The CDR3, as DNA: TGTGCCAGCAGCTCGACGGCAAGCGGTCAGCCCCAGCATTTT. It codes for CASSSTASGQPQHF.

With regard to this clone: Other DNA variants within this sample encode the same CDR3. The chain carries TRBV2 and TRBJ1-1; the match to TRBD1 covers 7 bases. Germline CDR1 is SNHLY and CDR2 is FYNNEI. The J segment lost 2 bases and the V segment lost 7 bases, leaving 4 bases of the junction unmatched. This CDR3 spans 13 amino acids. The chain's CDR3 is CASNRQGNTEAFF. The CDR3, as DNA: TGTGCCAGCAACAGACAGGGTAACACTGAAGCTTTCTTT.

This chain uses TRBV9 with TRBJ2-2; possibly TRBD2 for D (7 bases). V lost 0 bases and J lost 4, with 13 bases in between. Germline V lookup: CDR1 SGDLS, CDR2 YYNGEE. The CDR3 consists of 16 residues. This CDR3 reads CASSVGPGGRTGELFF. The CDR3 coding sequence is TGTGCCAGCAGCGTAGGGCCGGGGGGCCGCACCGGGGAGCTGTTTTTT. Supplemented by reference TRBV9 and TRBJ2-2, the full variable domain reads DSGVTQTPKHLITATGQRVTLRCSPRSGDLSVYWYQQSLDQGLQFLIQYYNGEERAKGNILERFSAQQFPDLHSELNLSSLELGDSALYFCASSVGPGGRTGELFFGEGSRLTVL.